This T cell receptor beta chain comes out of a study of blood T cells in healthy people across ages. Study at large: About one barcoded beta molecule per two T cells was captured by template switching.

Alongside a J-beta primer mix, a sample-barcoded 5' primer served in a second PCR lasting roughly 6 to 11 cycles. One entry per CDR3 protein results from TCRdb running MiXCR on the 5' RACE reads. The repertoire includes about 1 million distinct CDR3 sequences, over 35% of them detected once, and approximately 17% sits in the top ten. As concerns this clonotype: Its matching antigen is unknown.

No fewer than 7 million PBMCs went into each sample. J gave up 0 bases and V 5 bases, and 12 bases lay outside the gene matches. The CDR3 length is 18 residues. Germline V gives CDR1 SEHNR, CDR2 FQNEAQ (reference sequence). Findings of the study overall: Older age coincided with a roughly linear decline in TCR beta diversity per million T cells.

The specimen was blood. The sequence was collected from a woman aged 60 to 75 in good health. This chain uses TRBV7-9 with TRBJ2-3; 9 bases line up with TRBD2. CDR3 sequence (DNA): TGTGCCAGCAGCGGCCTCGGTAGCGGGAGAGGGAGCACAGATACGCAGTATTTT. It encodes CASSGLGSGRGSTDTQYF.